Listed below are T cell receptor beta chains from one sample, sequenced in a study of spatial heterogeneity in lung cancer. In TCRdb, the 5' RACE reads were re-called with MiXCR into one record per CDR3 protein. The sample gives around 5,000 distinct CDR3 sequences, over 4% of which show up once; around a tenth is in the top ten. The sample consisted of normal lung tissue next to the tumor, taken at surgery. The receptors come from a female donor with early-stage non-small cell lung cancer. Each CDR3 is given without its conserved first and last residue. Clone sizes are given selectively: once, few, many, or a class where the clone is expanded.

J gene: TRBJ2-1; clone size: medium-sized; V gene: TRBV11-2; CDR3 protein: ASSLYRASSYNEQF
J gene: TRBJ1-6; clone size: .; V gene: TRBV19; CDR3 protein: ASSWDGGISSYNSPLH
J gene: TRBJ2-1; clone size: medium-sized; V gene: TRBV3-1; CDR3 protein: ASTQAGAVNEQF
J gene: TRBJ2-5; clone size: many; V gene: TRBV7-9; CDR3 protein: ASSLARASQETQY
J gene: TRBJ2-7; clone size: medium-sized; V gene: TRBV6-6; CDR3 protein: ASSYTTGKQY
J gene: TRBJ1-5; clone size: large; V gene: TRBV6-6; CDR3 protein: ASSYQGFQPQH
J gene: TRBJ2-5; clone size: many; V gene: TRBV9; CDR3 protein: ASSPPGGETQY
J gene: TRBJ2-3; clone size: .; V gene: TRBV12-3/TRBV12-4; CDR3 protein: ASSGPSTDTQY
J gene: TRBJ2-1; clone size: few; V gene: TRBV20-1; CDR3 protein: SAREASGAYNEQF
J gene: TRBJ2-3; clone size: medium-sized; V gene: TRBV19; CDR3 protein: ASSTSGFSTDTQY
J gene: TRBJ2-1; clone size: .; V gene: TRBV7-2; CDR3 protein: ASSLTSGPHNEQF
J gene: TRBJ2-1; clone size: medium-sized; V gene: TRBV9; CDR3 protein: ASSGSGRASGEQF
J gene: TRBJ1-2; clone size: medium-sized; V gene: TRBV7-3; CDR3 protein: ASSQSGGIYGYT
J gene: TRBJ2-1; clone size: medium-sized; V gene: TRBV29-1; CDR3 protein: SVEGASGVSSYNEQF
J gene: TRBJ1-5; clone size: medium-sized; V gene: TRBV27; CDR3 protein: ASSLGGTGGQPQH
J gene: TRBJ2-1; clone size: many; V gene: TRBV7-2; CDR3 protein: ASSITSGRLNEQF
J gene: TRBJ2-1; clone size: many; V gene: TRBV10-2; CDR3 protein: ASSEEGLHGAGVPYNEQF
J gene: TRBJ2-3; clone size: medium-sized; V gene: TRBV4-2; CDR3 protein: ASSHGESLALGDTQY
J gene: TRBJ1-2; clone size: medium-sized; V gene: TRBV6-5; CDR3 protein: ASSYSRQNYGYT
J gene: TRBJ2-3; clone size: many; V gene: TRBV7-3; CDR3 protein: ASSLGGAGADTQY
J gene: TRBJ2-6; clone size: .; V gene: TRBV29-1; CDR3 protein: SVWGIQGGSGANVLN
J gene: TRBJ2-1; clone size: many; V gene: TRBV2; CDR3 protein: ASSGLAGDMQF
J gene: TRBJ2-2; clone size: medium-sized; V gene: TRBV14; CDR3 protein: ASSPYGRRTGELF
J gene: TRBJ2-2; clone size: .; V gene: TRBV12-3/TRBV12-4; CDR3 protein: ASSQTSGRTWNTGELF
J gene: TRBJ1-3; clone size: medium-sized; V gene: TRBV12-3/TRBV12-4; CDR3 protein: ASSLGTDGNTIY
J gene: TRBJ2-2; clone size: medium-sized; V gene: TRBV15; CDR3 protein: ATSLGSRTGELF
J gene: TRBJ1-2; clone size: medium-sized; V gene: TRBV6-4; CDR3 protein: ASSDSSWDRGWYGYT
J gene: TRBJ2-3; clone size: many; V gene: TRBV4-1; CDR3 protein: ASSQLTAGGEDTQY
J gene: TRBJ2-7; clone size: medium-sized; V gene: TRBV7-8; CDR3 protein: ASSLVQEGQY
J gene: TRBJ2-1; clone size: medium-sized; V gene: TRBV7-9; CDR3 protein: ASSLARGLAGGPSRDNEQF
J gene: TRBJ2-2; clone size: many; V gene: TRBV3-1; CDR3 protein: ASSQVRAIGELF
J gene: TRBJ2-3; clone size: many; V gene: TRBV6-1; CDR3 protein: ASSDLGDTQY
J gene: TRBJ1-1; clone size: medium-sized; V gene: TRBV6-5; CDR3 protein: ASSYSQQVDTEAF